This TCR beta chain derives from a study of shared clonotypes between healthy human individuals. The study, taken as a whole, reports: Represented genetic and exposure-history diversity was restricted by having few donors. Shared across several donors were around 5% of the naive CD4 clonotypes. Sampling used blood alone; tissue repertoires probably differ.

Libraries were prepared by immunoSEQ multiplex PCR; TCRdb keeps only in-frame clonotypes and omits some of them. The top ten clones hold about 1.8% of a sample with roughly 2.1 million clones, around 93% of them seen once. Trimming cost V 5 bases and J 6 bases, with 10 bases left between them. This CDR3 is 13 amino acids long. CDR1 is MDHEN, CDR2 SYDVKM, per germline. On this clone: Its antigen is as yet unknown.

CD8 cells classed as naive were CD45RO-negative and positively selected for CCR7, excluding terminally differentiated effector memory CD45RA+ cells. The study drew all its donors from Caucasian adults living in Nashville, Tennessee. V gene TRBV28 combines with J gene TRBJ1-4, with D hard to call. The sequenced sample was naive CD8+ T cells from PBMCs. This TCR was recovered from a man aged 18-30 years in good health. Some clones in this sample may be carry-over from other donors' samples. The CDR3 sequence: CASSVVEDEKLFF. The CDR3 bases are TGTGCCAGCAGTGTAGTAGAAGATGAAAAACTGTTTTTT.